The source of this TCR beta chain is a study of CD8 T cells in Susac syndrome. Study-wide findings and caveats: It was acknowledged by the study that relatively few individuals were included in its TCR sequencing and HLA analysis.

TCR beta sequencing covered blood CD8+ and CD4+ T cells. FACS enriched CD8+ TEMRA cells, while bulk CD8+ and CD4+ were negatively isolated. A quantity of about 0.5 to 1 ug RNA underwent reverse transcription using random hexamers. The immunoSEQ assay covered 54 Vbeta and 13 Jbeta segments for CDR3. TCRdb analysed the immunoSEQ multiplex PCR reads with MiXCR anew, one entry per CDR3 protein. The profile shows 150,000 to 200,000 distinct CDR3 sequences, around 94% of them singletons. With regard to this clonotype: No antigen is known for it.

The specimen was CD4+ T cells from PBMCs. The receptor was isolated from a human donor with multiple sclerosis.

The CDR3 reads CASSFNRGIETQYF. The CDR3 DNA is TGTGCCAGCAGCTTTAACCGGGGCATAGAGACCCAGTACTTC. This chain joins TRBV7-6 and TRBJ2-5; D assignment may be TRBD1 or TRBD2 (5 bases each). Germline V lookup: CDR1 SGHVS, CDR2 FNYEAQ. The CDR3 has 14 amino acids. Trimming pared 3 bases from V and 4 bases from J, leaving 12 bases between.